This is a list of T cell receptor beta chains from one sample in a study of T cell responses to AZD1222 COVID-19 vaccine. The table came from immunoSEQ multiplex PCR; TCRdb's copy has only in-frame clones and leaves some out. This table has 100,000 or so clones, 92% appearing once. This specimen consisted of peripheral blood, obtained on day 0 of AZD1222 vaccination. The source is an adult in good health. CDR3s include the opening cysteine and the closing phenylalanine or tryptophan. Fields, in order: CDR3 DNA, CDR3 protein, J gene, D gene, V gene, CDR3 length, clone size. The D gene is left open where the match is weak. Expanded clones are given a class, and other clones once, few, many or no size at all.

TGTGCCAGCAGCCAAGATAATCGTGCGAACACCGGGGAGCTGTTTTTT	CASSQDNRANTGELFF	TRBJ2-2	NA	TRBV4-2	16	NA
TGTGCCAGCAGCTGGGGGTCCTATGGCTACACCTTC	CASSWGSYGYTF	TRBJ1-2	NA	TRBV7-9	12	NA
TGTGCCAGCAGTCCACAGAAGGGGCGAACTGAAGCTTTCTTT	CASSPQKGRTEAFF	TRBJ1-1	NA	TRBV27	14	NA
TGTGCCAGCAGTTCATATTCGAACACTGAAGCTTTCTTT	CASSSYSNTEAFF	TRBJ1-1	NA	TRBV7-3	13	NA
TGTGCCAGCAGCGACGGCGGGGGGATCTCCTACGAGCAGTACTTC	CASSDGGGISYEQYF	TRBJ2-7	TRBD2	TRBV7-2	15	NA
TGTGCCAGTAGTAACAGGGTGGCCACTGAAGCTTTCTTT	CASSNRVATEAFF	TRBJ1-1	NA	TRBV19	13	NA
TGTGCCAGCAAAACAGGGGGCGCCGGGAACACCGGGGAGCTGTTTTTT	CASKTGGAGNTGELFF	TRBJ2-2	TRBD1	TRBV7-2	16	NA
TGTGCCAGCAAAGCAAGCAGTTACACCGGGGAGCTGTTTTTT	CASKASSYTGELFF	TRBJ2-2	NA	TRBV27	14	NA
TGTGCCAGCTCAGGCGAAAACAGGGGCGAGCAGTACTTC	CASSGENRGEQYF	TRBJ2-7	TRBD1	TRBV18	13	NA
TGTGCCAGCAGCCGCGGATTGGACAGGGTGATCACCGGGGAGCTGTTTTTT	CASSRGLDRVITGELFF	TRBJ2-2	TRBD1	TRBV7-7	17	NA
TGCGCCAGCAGCCGAGGGGGAGAAGGCTACAATGAGCAGTTCTTC	CASSRGGEGYNEQFF	TRBJ2-1	NA	TRBV4-3	15	once
TGTGCCAGCTCACCCAATTCAGGGGGCGCAAACACTGAAGCTTTCTTT	CASSPNSGGANTEAFF	TRBJ1-1	TRBD1	TRBV18	16	NA
TGTGCCAGCAGCAGGGGAAATCAGCCCCAGCATTTT	CASSRGNQPQHF	TRBJ1-5	NA	TRBV9	12	once
TGTGCCAGTAGTTACCGGGTGAAAGAGACCCAGTACTTC	CASSYRVKETQYF	TRBJ2-5	NA	TRBV19	13	NA
TGTGCCAGCAGCCCTCCAGGGGGGACGAGGGGCACTGAAGCTTTCTTT	CASSPPGGTRGTEAFF	TRBJ1-1	TRBD1	TRBV7-9	16	few
TGCGCCAGCAGCCAAGCAGTGAACACTGAAGCTTTCTTT	CASSQAVNTEAFF	TRBJ1-1	NA	TRBV4-3	13	once
TGTGCCAGCAGTTTACAGGGGGGAACAGATACGCAGTATTTT	CASSLQGGTDTQYF	TRBJ2-3	NA	TRBV27	14	NA
TGCGCCAGCAGCCAAGATTTCGGACAGCTTTACAATGAGCAGTTCTTC	CASSQDFGQLYNEQFF	TRBJ2-1	NA	TRBV4-3	16	once
TGTGCCAGTAGTACCCTCGGGGACTCTGGAAACACCATATATTTT	CASSTLGDSGNTIYF	TRBJ1-3	NA	TRBV19	15	once
TGTGCCAGCAGCCAGGGTTATGGCTACACCTTC	CASSQGYGYTF	TRBJ1-2	NA	TRBV28	11	NA
TGTGCCTGGAACGGACAGAGCAATCAGCCCCAGCATTTT	CAWNGQSNQPQHF	TRBJ1-5	NA	TRBV30	13	NA
TGTGCCAGCAGTTTCCCCGACAGGCTTGAAGCTTTCTTT	CASSFPDRLEAFF	TRBJ1-1	NA	TRBV28	13	NA